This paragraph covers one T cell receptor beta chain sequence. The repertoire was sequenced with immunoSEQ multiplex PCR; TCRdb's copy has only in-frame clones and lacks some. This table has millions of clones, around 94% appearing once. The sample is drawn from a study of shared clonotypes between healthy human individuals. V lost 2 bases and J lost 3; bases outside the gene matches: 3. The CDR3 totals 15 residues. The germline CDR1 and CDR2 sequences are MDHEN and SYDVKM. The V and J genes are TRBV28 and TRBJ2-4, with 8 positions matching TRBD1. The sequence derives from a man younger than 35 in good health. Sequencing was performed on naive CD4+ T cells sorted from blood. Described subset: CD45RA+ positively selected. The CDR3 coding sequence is TGTGCCAGCAGTTTACCAGGGGGCGGCAAAAACATTCAGTACTTC. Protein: CASSLPGGGKNIQYF.